This record covers a single TCR beta chain. The target antigen is unknown. The junction differs from germline at one of its ends, possibly a read error. The record originates from a study of blood T cells in healthy people across ages. Combining a sample-barcoded 5' primer with a J-beta primer mix, a second PCR ran for about 7 to 12 cycles. Sequencing recovered at least 3 million CDR3-containing paired-end reads from each sample. TCRdb ran MiXCR on the 5' RACE reads and lists one entry per CDR3 protein. The sample has about 1,500,000 distinct CDR3 sequences, under 30% seen once. Whole-study findings and limits: TCR beta diversity, measured per million T cells, fell in a roughly linear way with age.

The CDR3 runs to 9 residues. Germline V gene lookup returns CDR1 MNHEY and CDR2 SMNVEV (reference sequence). Isolation per sample recovered at least 7 million PBMCs. Total RNA extracted from each sample amounted to at least 5.5 micrograms. Sample: blood. V is TRBV27 and J is TRBJ2-6; D remains unclear. The receptor's source is a woman aged 30 to 39 in good health. The CDR3 spells CASAPVPTF. DNA of the CDR3: TGTGCCAGCGCCCCCGTCCCGACTTTC.